The clone carrying this TCR beta chain turned up a few times. No antigen is known for it. The sample comes from a study of cytotoxic CD8 clonotypes in ibrutinib-treated CLL. Study in general: Partial responders roughly 25, complete 2; about 12 progressed and about 15 stayed in remission by median around 68 months. Response sampling occurred after a median 12 months of treatment (range 6 to 36). Study observations and caveats: A rise in clonality was seen at ibrutinib response, and a fall back toward baseline was seen at progression. Under treatment, the uncommon public clonotypes either contracted or remained stable.

Here immunoSEQ multiplex PCR was the method, and the copy in TCRdb shows in-frame clones only, minus some. The sample shows around 20,000 clones, roughly four fifths of them seen only once. The length of the CDR3 is 16 residues. V was pared by 5 bases and J by 5 bases, with 12 bases of the junction left unmatched. Looked up from germline, CDR1 is SGHAT and CDR2 is FQNNGV. The specimen was PBMCs, collected before ibrutinib treatment. The rearrangement joins TRBV11-2 to TRBJ2-5; 9 nucleotides align to TRBD2. This TCR was sampled from a human donor with chronic lymphocytic leukemia. CDR3 in amino acids: CASSPVGGGALETQYF. The CDR3 DNA reads TGTGCCAGCAGCCCCGTCGGCGGGGGGGCCCTTGAGACCCAGTACTTC. The whole variable domain, remainder taken from reference TRBV11-2 and TRBJ2-5, is EAGVAQSPRYKIIEKRQSVAFWCNPISGHATLYWYQQILGQGPKLLIQFQNNGVVDDSQLPKDRFSAERLKGVDSTLKIQPAKLEDSAVYLCASSPVGGGALETQYFGPGTRLLVL.